The 24 T cell receptor beta chains below were found in one sample sequenced in a study of PD-1 blockade in classical Hodgkin lymphoma. Time point noted: cycle 4 day 1 (C4D1), after more than five weeks of nivolumab. All patients experienced relapse after autologous stem cell transplantation, and brentuximab vedotin exposure was variable. CD4+ T cells were purified from thawed PBMCs by magnetic negative selection. This table comes from immunoSEQ multiplex PCR, and its TCRdb copy is limited to in-frame clones, with some not included. The sample has roughly 18,000 clones; roughly four fifths are singletons. This specimen consisted of CD4+ T cells from blood, obtained before the fourth cycle of nivolumab. Receptors originate from a human donor with classical Hodgkin lymphoma.

Note on this clone: Compared with germline, one end of the junction differs, possibly owing to a read error. This chain links TRBV2 with TRBJ1-2, with D tentatively TRBD1 (6 bases). This CDR3 contains 12 residues. The V gene's germline CDR1 is SNHLY and CDR2 FYNNEI. CDR3 coding DNA: TGTGCCAGCAGCGAAGGGACAAGGGGCTACACCTTC. This sequence encodes CASSEGTRGYTF.

This clone was detected a few times. The chain carries TRBV19 and TRBJ1-6; 8 bases match TRBD1. The J segment lost 9 bases and the V segment lost 5 bases, leaving 9 bases of the junction unmatched. Looked up from germline, CDR1 is LNHDA and CDR2 is SQIVND (reference sequence). The CDR3 totals 15 residues. The CDR3 is CASSFLGQGFSPLHF. Written as DNA, the CDR3 is TGTGCCAGTAGTTTCTTAGGACAGGGCTTTTCACCCCTCCACTTT.

The chain uses TRBV19 and TRBJ2-7; 9 bases align to TRBD1. This CDR3 has 18 amino acids. CDR1 and CDR2 from the germline V gene are LNHDA and SQIVND (reference sequence). V lost 4 bases and J lost 4; bases outside the gene matches: 17. CDR3 bases: TGTGCCAGTAGTAGTAACACCCTAACAGGGGGCAGTGGTTACGAGCAGTACTTC. Its translation: CASSSNTLTGGSGYEQYF.

The chain carries TRBV7-2 and TRBJ2-1; D might be TRBD2 (5 bases). Between the trimmed V and J ends, which lost 3 bases and 9 bases, there was a span of 21 bases. Germline CDR1 SGHTA, CDR2 FQGNSA. The CDR3 has 16 residues. The CDR3 is CASSLSRLAPTTEQFF. CDR3 DNA: TGTGCCAGCAGCTTGTCGAGGCTAGCCCCCACAACTGAGCAGTTCTTC.

The rearrangement uses TRBV7-2 and TRBJ2-7; D gene ambiguous. CDR1 and CDR2 from the germline V gene are SGHTA and FQGNSA. V was cut by 1 base and J by 5 bases, with 15 bases left in between. This CDR3 comprises 15 residues. The CDR3 reads CASSLVDGPGHEQYV. The CDR3 region has the DNA TGTGCCAGCAGCTTAGTGGACGGCCCCGGCCACGAGCAGTACGTC.

CDR3: CASSTTGSETQYF. CDR3 in DNA: TGTGCCAGTAGTACGACAGGGAGTGAGACCCAGTACTTC. The chain carries TRBV19 and TRBJ2-5; TRBD1 matches at 7 bases. V lost 4 bases and J lost 5; bases outside the gene matches: 4. Per the germline V gene, CDR1 is LNHDA and CDR2 is SQIVND (reference sequence). There are 13 residues in the CDR3.

This chain uses TRBV18 with TRBJ2-7, with TRBD1 matching 9 bases. The CDR3 runs 14 residues. Per the germline V gene, CDR1 is KGHSH and CDR2 is LQKENI. With 3 bases clipped from V and 3 bases from J, the junction kept 3 bases outside the gene matches. Written as DNA, the CDR3 is TGTGCCAGCTCACCGAGACAGGGGGTCTACGAGCAGTACGTC. It encodes CASSPRQGVYEQYV.

The CDR3 bases are TGTGCCAGTAGTATTACCCCGGCCGGGACAGGGTTTTCACCCCTCCACTTT. This gives the protein CASSITPAGTGFSPLHF. The chain joins TRBV19 to TRBJ1-6; 9 nucleotides line up with TRBD1. This CDR3 is built from 17 residues. Unmatched junction bases numbered 12, after V lost 3 bases and J lost 9 bases. Germline CDR1 is LNHDA and CDR2 is SQIVND (reference sequence).

This rearrangement joins TRBV11-2 to TRBJ1-3; D perhaps matches TRBD1 (5 bases). This CDR3 spans 15 amino acids. Trimming cost V 3 bases and J 2 bases, with 11 bases left between them. Germline assignment: CDR1 SGHAT and CDR2 FQNNGV. This CDR3 is CASSLGGGTGNTIYF. The CDR3, as DNA: TGTGCCAGCAGCTTGGGTGGGGGTACTGGAAACACCATATATTTT.

This chain connects TRBV6-1 to TRBJ2-5; 9 bases agree with TRBD2. The CDR3 covers 14 residues. CDR1 MNHNS and CDR2 SASEGT come from the germline V gene. The V segment lost 4 bases and the J segment 5 bases; nucleotides outside the gene matches: 5. The CDR3 DNA is TGTGCCAGCAGTGTAGGGCGGGAGGGCGAGACCCAGTACTTC. Translating gives CASSVGREGETQYF.

The rearrangement links TRBV28 to TRBJ2-2; D remains unclear. Per the germline V gene, CDR1 is MDHEN and CDR2 is SYDVKM. Trimming left V 2 bases short and J 6 bases short, with 7 bases between. The CDR3 sequence is 13 residues long. CDR3 nucleotide sequence: TGTGCCAGCAGTTTAGATCGCTCCGGGGAGCTGTTTTTT. Translated, it gives CASSLDRSGELFF.

J is TRBJ2-3 and V is TRBV5-8; D might be TRBD1 (5 bases). Germline CDR1 is SGHTS and CDR2 is YDEGEE. The CDR3 has 14 amino acids. Between the trimmed V and J ends, which lost 2 bases and 1 base, there was a span of 8 bases. CDR3 sequence (DNA): TGTGCCAGCAGCTTCCTCAGGGGCACAGATACGCAGTATTTT. Amino acid sequence: CASSFLRGTDTQYF.

The chain is built from TRBV28 and TRBJ2-6, with a possible D match to TRBD2 (6 bases). The CDR3 loop spans 15 amino acids. V was shortened by 5 bases and J by 2 bases, with 10 bases between the two germline ends. CDR1 and CDR2 (germline): MDHEN, SYDVKM. The CDR3 sequence is CASSVTGAGANVLTF. CDR3 DNA sequence: TGTGCCAGCAGTGTAACGGGGGCTGGGGCCAACGTCCTGACTTTC. The whole variable domain, filled in from reference TRBV28 and TRBJ2-6, reads DVKVTQSSRYLVKRTGEKVFLECVQDMDHENMFWYRQDPGLGLRLIYFSYDVKMKEKGDIPEGYSVSREKKERFSLILESASTNQTSMYLCASSVTGAGANVLTFGAGSRLTVL.

This chain joins TRBV7-2 and TRBJ1-3; 8 bases are shared with TRBD1. The CDR3 extends over 15 amino acids. From germline, CDR1 is SGHTA and CDR2 FQGNSA. The V and J ends lost 1 base and 2 bases, in that order; junction bases with no gene match: 1. In nucleotides, the CDR3 is TGTGCCAGCAGCTTAGGACAGGGGACTGGAAACACCATATATTTT. It yields the protein CASSLGQGTGNTIYF. Full variable domain (remainder filled in from reference TRBV7-2 and TRBJ1-3): GAGVSQSPSNKVTEKGKDVELRCDPISGHTALYWYRQSLGQGLEFLIYFQGNSAPDKSGLPSDRFSAERTGGSVSTLTIQRTQQEDSAVYLCASSLGQGTGNTIYFGEGSWLTVV.

Concerning this clone itself: The junction shows a germline mismatch at one end, possibly a read error. Other DNA sequences in this specimen translate into the identical CDR3. The chain couples TRBV5-1 to TRBJ1-2; unclear D gene. The CDR3 is made up of 14 amino acids. Germline V gene lookup returns CDR1 SGHRS and CDR2 YFSETQ. CDR3 loop: CASSLREANYGYTF. The CDR3 region has the DNA TGCGCCAGCAGCTTGCGGGAAGCGAACTATGGTTACACCTTC. The complete variable domain, with remaining parts taken from reference TRBV5-1 and TRBJ1-2, reads KAGVTQTPRYLIKTRGQQVTLSCSPISGHRSVSWYQQTPGQGLQFLFEYFSETQRNKGNFPGRFSGRQFSNSRSEMNVSTLELGDSALYLCASSLREANYGYTFGSGTRLTVV.

In this sample, this clone turned up once. The gene calls are TRBV9 and TRBJ1-4; D gene unclear. The CDR3 sequence is 15 residues long. V shed 2 bases and J shed 7 bases, with 15 bases lying between them. Germline V gene sequence: CDR1 SGDLS, CDR2 YYNGEE. The CDR3, as DNA: TGTGCCAGCAGCGTCATGGAGGGAAAAGGTGAAAAACTGTTTTTT. Its protein product is CASSVMEGKGEKLFF.

The chain carries TRBV28 and TRBJ1-1; no reliable D call. Germline values: CDR1 MDHEN, CDR2 SYDVKM. The CDR3 loop spans 16 amino acids. Trimming removed 3 bases at V and 2 bases at J, with 16 bases between. The CDR3: CASSFLTQPSNTEAFF. The CDR3 bases are TGTGCCAGCAGTTTTCTCACACAACCCTCTAACACTGAAGCTTTCTTT. Supplemented by reference TRBV28 and TRBJ1-1, the full variable domain reads DVKVTQSSRYLVKRTGEKVFLECVQDMDHENMFWYRQDPGLGLRLIYFSYDVKMKEKGDIPEGYSVSREKKERFSLILESASTNQTSMYLCASSFLTQPSNTEAFFGQGTRLTVV.

The CDR3 DNA reads TGTGCCAGCTCACCACCGGGGGGGGCTGGTTCACCCCTCCACTTT. This codes for CASSPPGGAGSPLHF. V gene TRBV18 combines with J gene TRBJ1-6; possibly TRBD1 for D (6 bases). Trimming pared 0 bases from V and 9 bases from J, leaving 12 bases between. The CDR3 runs 15 residues. Germline values: CDR1 KGHSH, CDR2 LQKENI. The full variable domain, in which reference TRBV18 and TRBJ1-6 provide the parts outside the CDR3, is NAGVMQNPRHLVRRRGQEARLRCSPMKGHSHVYWYRQLPEEGLKFMVYLQKENIIDESGMPKERFSAEFPKEGPSILRIQQVVRGDSAAYFCASSPPGGAGSPLHFGNGTRLTVT.

This clone was observed once. The V call is TRBV6-5, the J call TRBJ2-2; a weak D match, TRBD1 (5 bases). The CDR3 consists of 13 residues. Trimming removed 6 bases at V and 7 bases at J, with 12 bases between. Looked up from germline, CDR1 is MNHEY and CDR2 is SVGAGI. The CDR3 bases are TGTGCCAGCAGACCTACAGGTTACGGGGAGCTGTTTTTT. It codes for CASRPTGYGELFF.

This clone was counted a single time. The chain carries TRBV1 and TRBJ2-7; TRBD2 was called by the table and not checked on the DNA. TRBV1 represents a pseudogene. This CDR3 spans 21 amino acids. The CDR3 spells CTSSPSIGTSGGLGSSYEQYV. CDR3 nucleotide sequence: TGCACCAGCAGCCCGTCGATAGGGACTAGCGGGGGACTCGGCAGCTCCTACGAGCAGTACGTC.

The genes are TRBV6-5 and TRBJ1-2; D is possibly TRBD1 (5 bases). In germline, CDR1 is MNHEY, CDR2 SVGAGI. Trimming removed 2 bases from V and 7 bases from J, with 11 bases in between. This CDR3 has 13 residues. The CDR3 sequence: CASSYISGLGYTF. Written as DNA, the CDR3 is TGTGCCAGCAGTTACATTTCGGGGCTTGGCTACACCTTC.

The chain joins TRBV14 to TRBJ2-3; 8 bases match TRBD1. The germline V gene encodes CDR1 SGHDN and CDR2 FVKESK. The CDR3 has 15 amino acids. Trimming cost V 4 bases and J 2 bases; bases outside gene matches: 5. This CDR3 is CASSLYRGITDTQYF. For the CDR3, the DNA is TGTGCCAGCAGCCTATACAGGGGGATCACAGATACGCAGTATTTT. The variable domain in full, with the rest retrieved from reference TRBV14 and TRBJ2-3, is EAGVTQFPSHSVIEKGQTVTLRCDPISGHDNLYWYRRVMGKEIKFLLHFVKESKQDESGMPNNRFLAERTGGTYSTLKVQPAELEDSGVYFCASSLYRGITDTQYFGPGTRLTVL.

The chain is built from TRBV6-5 and TRBJ1-1, with D unclear. The CDR3 is 12 residues long. The germline V and J ends were trimmed by 1 base and 5 bases, with 5 bases remaining between them. Germline V gives CDR1 MNHEY, CDR2 SVGAGI. The CDR3 DNA follows: TGTGCCAGCAGTTACTTGGGTACTGAAGCTTTCTTT. This encodes CASSYLGTEAFF.

This clone has only a few counts. This chain uses TRBV2 with TRBJ2-7; D is perhaps TRBD2 (6 bases). The CDR3 has 12 residues. V lost 8 bases, J lost 4 bases, and 12 bases lay in between. Germline V gene sequence: CDR1 SNHLY, CDR2 FYNNEI. This chain's CDR3 is CASRGTQYEQYF. Here the CDR3 DNA reads TGTGCCAGCCGGGGGACTCAATACGAGCAGTACTTC.